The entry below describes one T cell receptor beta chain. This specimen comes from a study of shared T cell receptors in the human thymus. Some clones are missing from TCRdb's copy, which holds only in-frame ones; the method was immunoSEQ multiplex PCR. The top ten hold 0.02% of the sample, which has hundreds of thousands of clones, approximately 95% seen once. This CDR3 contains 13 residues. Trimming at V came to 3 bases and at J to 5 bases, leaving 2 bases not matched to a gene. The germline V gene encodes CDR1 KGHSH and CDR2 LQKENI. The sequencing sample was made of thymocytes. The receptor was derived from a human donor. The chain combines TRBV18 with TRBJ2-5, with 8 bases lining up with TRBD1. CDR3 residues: CASSPYRGETQYF. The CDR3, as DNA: TGTGCCAGCTCACCGTACAGGGGGGAGACCCAGTACTTC.